These 22 T cell receptor beta chains came from one sample sequenced in a study of technical replicates of blood from a handful of donors. Sequencing used immunoSEQ multiplex PCR; TCRdb keeps in-frame clones, though not all of them. Altogether 60,000 to 65,000 clones are present, approximately 84% being singletons, with the ten largest covering roughly 4.6%. The sequencing sample was made of PBMCs. Source of these receptors: a human donor in good health. Some clones in this sample may be carry-over from other donors' samples.

This chain links TRBV5-6 with TRBJ2-1; D uncertain. Germline assignment: CDR1 SGHDT and CDR2 YYEEEE. The V end was cut by 0 bases, the J end by 0 bases, with 13 bases between. CDR3 length: 17 amino acids. The CDR3 nucleotides are TGTGCCAGCAGCTTGGGGTCCACCCCGAGCTCCTACAATGAGCAGTTCTTC. Protein: CASSLGSTPSSYNEQFF.

The rearrangement joins TRBV6-5 to TRBJ2-7; 9 nucleotides agree with TRBD1. The V and J ends lost 10 bases and 2 bases, in that order; junction bases with no gene match: 12. Germline V gene data show CDR1 as MNHEY and CDR2 as SVGAGI. This CDR3 spans 15 amino acids. This CDR3 reads CATKPEDRGAYEQYF. Here the CDR3 DNA reads TGTGCCACCAAGCCTGAAGACAGGGGGGCCTACGAGCAGTACTTC.

The chain employs TRBV13 and TRBJ1-2; D possibly corresponds to TRBD1 (5 bases). This CDR3 comprises 15 residues. With 5 bases removed from V and 2 bases from J, the gap between germline ends came to 15 bases. The germline V gene has CDR1 PRHDT and CDR2 FYEKMQ (reference sequence). The CDR3 DNA reads as TGTGCCAGCAGCAGAATGGCCGGGGGGAACTATGGCTACACCTTC. The encoded protein is CASSRMAGGNYGYTF.

This clone was found once. The gene calls are TRBV6-6 and TRBJ2-2; D is perhaps TRBD2 (6 bases). In germline, CDR1 is MNHNY, CDR2 SVGAGI (reference sequence). Trimming removed 2 bases at V and 4 bases at J, with 14 bases between. The CDR3 length is 16 residues. The CDR3 here is CASSYVVGSATGELFF. The DNA of the CDR3 is TGTGCCAGCAGTTACGTGGTCGGGAGCGCCACCGGGGAGCTGTTTTTT.

Worth noting for this clone: One end of the junction is discordant with germline, which a read error may explain. The chain combines TRBV19 with TRBJ2-2, with 9 bases fitting TRBD2. CDR1 is LNHDA, CDR2 SQIVND, per germline (reference sequence). The CDR3 runs 15 residues. The DNA for the CDR3 is TGTGCCAGTAGCATAGCGGGAGCGAACACCGGGGAGCTGTTTTTT. Amino acids: CASSIAGANTGELFF.

The gene calls are TRBV12-5 and TRBJ2-1; TRBD1 matches 7 bases. Germline assignment: CDR1 LGHNT and CDR2 FRNRAP. CDR3 size: 14 residues. V was pared by 7 bases and J by 10 bases, with 13 bases of the junction left unmatched. The DNA of the CDR3 is TGTGCTAGTGCCGACCGACAGGGCCCGTGGGAGCAGTTCTTC. It codes for CASADRQGPWEQFF.

Of note for this clone: Other DNA sequences in this specimen translate into the identical CDR3. The gene calls are TRBV6-1 and TRBJ1-5; D is unresolved. V dropped 2 bases and J dropped 4 bases, with 9 bases sitting between them. The CDR3 contains 14 residues. Germline-derived CDR1 and CDR2 are MNHNS and SASEGT. CDR3 residues: CASSESGGNQPQHF. The CDR3 nucleotides are TGTGCCAGCAGTGAATCAGGAGGGAATCAGCCCCAGCATTTT.

The J gene is TRBJ1-2, the V gene TRBV5-1, with 10 bases matching TRBD1. J gave up 2 bases and V 2 bases, and 6 bases lay outside the gene matches. The CDR3 sequence is 16 residues long. Germline values: CDR1 SGHRS, CDR2 YFSETQ. The CDR3 loop reads CASSFQTGGWNYGYTF. The CDR3 nucleotides are TGCGCCAGCAGCTTCCAGACAGGGGGCTGGAACTATGGCTACACCTTC.

This clone was counted only a few times. The junction departs from the called germline gene at one end, perhaps through a read error. J is TRBJ2-7 and V is TRBV7-9, with 11 bases matching TRBD2. The CDR3 length is 14 residues. Germline lookup yields CDR1 SEHNR and CDR2 FQNEAQ (reference sequence). The CDR3 coding sequence is TGTGCCAGCATAGCGGGAGGGCCGTCCTCCGAGCAGTACTTC. Protein product: CASIAGGPSSEQYF.

V gene TRBV6-1 combines with J gene TRBJ1-3, with no clear D. V was trimmed by 7 bases and J by 4 bases, leaving 5 bases between them. Germline V lookup: CDR1 MNHNS, CDR2 SASEGT. The CDR3 covers 11 residues. The DNA for the CDR3 is TGTGCCAGCAACATGGGAAACACCATATATTTT. This encodes CASNMGNTIYF.

This clone was counted a few times. V usage is TRBV7-9 and J usage is TRBJ1-1; 8 bases line up with TRBD1. CDR3 length: 17 residues. Germline assignment: CDR1 SEHNR and CDR2 FQNEAQ (reference sequence). Trimming took 5 bases from V and 1 from J; bases not matched to a gene: 12. This CDR3 reads CASSIKTGVIGNTEAFF. CDR3 sequence (DNA): TGTGCCAGCAGCATAAAGACAGGGGTCATCGGGAACACTGAAGCTTTCTTT.

The chain carries TRBV5-6 and TRBJ2-1, with 8 bases aligning to TRBD2. Germline V lookup: CDR1 SGHDT, CDR2 YYEEEE. The CDR3 sequence is 18 residues long. V lost 1 base to trimming and J lost 0 bases; unmatched junction nucleotides: 9. Here the CDR3 DNA reads TGTGCCAGCAGCTTGTTGATAGCGGGAACCCGCTCCTACAATGAGCAGTTCTTC. Its protein is CASSLLIAGTRSYNEQFF. Complete variable domain (other parts from reference TRBV5-6 and TRBJ2-1): DAGVTQSPTHLIKTRGQQVTLRCSPKSGHDTVSWYQQALGQGPQFIFQYYEEEERQRGNFPDRFSGHQFPNYSSELNVNALLLGDSALYLCASSLLIAGTRSYNEQFFGPGTRLTVL.

This clone was picked up one time. The J gene is TRBJ1-1, the V gene TRBV4-1, with TRBD1 as a possible D gene (5 bases). Trimming removed 3 bases from V and 4 bases from J, with 18 bases in between. This CDR3 is built from 16 residues. CDR1 is MGHRA, CDR2 YSYEKL, per germline. DNA for the CDR3: TGCGCCAGCAGCCAGACAAAACCGGGGGTAGGCACTGAAGCTTTCTTT. Its translation is CASSQTKPGVGTEAFF.

The chain joins TRBV2 to TRBJ2-2; a possible D gene is TRBD1 (6 bases). Trimming cost V 3 bases and J 4 bases, with 9 bases left between them. This CDR3 contains 14 residues. Germline assignment: CDR1 SNHLY and CDR2 FYNNEI. Here the CDR3 reads CASSEAGATGELFF. The CDR3 nucleotides are TGTGCCAGCAGTGAGGCAGGGGCCACCGGGGAGCTGTTTTTT.

The chain combines TRBV10-3 with TRBJ2-3; 7 nucleotides match TRBD1. This CDR3 has 14 residues. Looked up from germline, CDR1 is ENHRY and CDR2 is SYGVKD. J was trimmed by 1 base and V by 6 bases; bases with no gene match: 4. As DNA, the CDR3 is TGTGCCATCAGCCGACAGGGAGGCACAGATACGCAGTATTTT. Protein sequence: CAISRQGGTDTQYF.

The chain employs TRBV2 and TRBJ1-5; TRBD1 matches 10 bases. The CDR3 is 14 residues long. The J segment lost 6 bases and the V segment lost 6 bases, leaving 5 bases of the junction unmatched. Germline CDR1 is SNHLY and CDR2 is FYNNEI. CDR3 DNA: TGTGCCAGCAGGAAGGACAGGGGGGCTCAGCCCCAGCATTTT. Translating it yields CASRKDRGAQPQHF.

The chain is built from TRBV29-1 and TRBJ2-7; D possibly corresponds to TRBD1 (6 bases). The length of the CDR3 is 12 residues. Trimming took off 2 bases at V and 6 bases at J, with 11 bases between the two ends. CDR1 and CDR2 (germline): SQVTM, ANQGSEA. The CDR3 DNA sequence: TGCAGCGTTGAACTTCAGGGGCTCGAGCAGTACTTC. Amino acid sequence: CSVELQGLEQYF.

CDR3: CAWRRTGGFIGSAFF. The CDR3 DNA is TGTGCCTGGAGGAGGACAGGGGGTTTCATTGGTTCGGCTTTCTTT. The chain employs TRBV30 and TRBJ1-1, with TRBD1 matching over 10 bases. The CDR3 extends over 15 amino acids. Trimming at V came to 3 bases and at J to 11 bases, leaving 15 bases not matched to a gene. Germline CDR1 reads GTSNPN; CDR2 reads SVGIG (reference sequence).

The chain links TRBV4-3 to TRBJ2-7; D might be TRBD2 (6 bases). CDR1 and CDR2 from the germline V gene are LGHNA and YSLEER. The CDR3 has 15 amino acids. V was clipped by 0 bases and J by 5 bases, with 14 bases between them. The CDR3 region is CASSQDRGTLNEQYF. The DNA of the CDR3 is TGCGCCAGCAGCCAAGATCGCGGGACTCTTAACGAGCAGTACTTC.

The V and J genes are TRBV7-8 and TRBJ1-5; D is ambiguous. There are 14 residues in the CDR3. V dropped 1 base and J dropped 6 bases, with 10 bases sitting between them. Germline V gene lookup returns CDR1 SGHVS and CDR2 FQNEAQ. CDR3 loop: CASSLEGARQPQHF. The DNA of the CDR3 is TGTGCCAGCAGCTTAGAAGGAGCGCGTCAGCCCCAGCATTTT.

The chain recombines TRBV20-1 with TRBJ2-1; D remains unclear. The CDR3 contains 11 residues. V lost 8 bases and J 7 bases, leaving 12 bases between the germline ends. Per germline, CDR1 DFQATT and CDR2 SNEGSKA (reference sequence). The CDR3 DNA reads TGCAGTCCCGAGGAGTCGAATGAGCAGTTCTTC. Translation gives CSPEESNEQFF.

The rearrangement joins TRBV10-3 to TRBJ1-1; 8 positions match TRBD1. V lost 3 bases to trimming and J lost 8 bases; unmatched junction nucleotides: 5. Germline V gives CDR1 ENHRY, CDR2 SYGVKD. This CDR3 has 13 residues. Written as DNA, the CDR3 is TGTGCCATCAGTGATCTACAGGGGGGGGAAGCTTTCTTT. This translates into CAISDLQGGEAFF.